This TCR beta chain was captured in a study of PD-L1 blockade in urothelial cancer. Sample time point: peripheral blood 6 weeks after treatment start. Sequencing was performed with immunoSEQ multiplex PCR; in TCRdb, only in-frame clones are kept and a portion is missing. Altogether 50,000 or so clones are present, 75% to 90% being singletons, with the ten largest covering about 10%. Germline V gives CDR1 SGHRS, CDR2 YFSETQ. The length of the CDR3 is 21 residues. V shed 3 bases, J shed 1 base, and the junction held 13 bases outside the gene matches. The sample in question was PBMCs, obtained around atezolizumab (anti-PD-L1) treatment. This chain connects TRBV5-1 to TRBJ2-4, with TRBD2 matching 16 bases. The clonotype was recovered from a man in his fifties or sixties with urothelial cancer. CDR3 region: CASSSPLGTSGGDGAKNIQYF. CDR3 bases: TGCGCCAGCAGCTCCCCACTCGGGACTAGCGGGGGGGACGGGGCCAAAAACATTCAGTACTTC.